This TCR beta chain was obtained from a study of Ad26.COV2.S vaccination and SARS-CoV-2 variants. About this clone: Its matching antigen is unknown.

V was pared by 2 bases and J by 3 bases, with 8 bases between. The germline CDR1 and CDR2 sequences are SGHDT and YYEEEE. The length of the CDR3 is 13 residues. Repertoires were generated with immunoSEQ multiplex PCR, while TCRdb's copy carries only in-frame clones and drops some. The profile shows some 180,000 clones, roughly nine tenths of them singletons. Whole-study results and caveats: Breadth, reportedly substantial, characterized the spike-specific CD8+ and CD4+ T cell responses after vaccination.

This chain uses TRBV5-6 with TRBJ2-5; unclear D gene. The receptor was derived from a human donor who had recovered from COVID-19. Sequencing was performed on peripheral blood, taken after recovery from COVID-19. The CDR3 sequence is CASSFGREETQYF. Here the CDR3 DNA reads TGTGCCAGCAGCTTCGGCAGAGAAGAGACCCAGTACTTC.